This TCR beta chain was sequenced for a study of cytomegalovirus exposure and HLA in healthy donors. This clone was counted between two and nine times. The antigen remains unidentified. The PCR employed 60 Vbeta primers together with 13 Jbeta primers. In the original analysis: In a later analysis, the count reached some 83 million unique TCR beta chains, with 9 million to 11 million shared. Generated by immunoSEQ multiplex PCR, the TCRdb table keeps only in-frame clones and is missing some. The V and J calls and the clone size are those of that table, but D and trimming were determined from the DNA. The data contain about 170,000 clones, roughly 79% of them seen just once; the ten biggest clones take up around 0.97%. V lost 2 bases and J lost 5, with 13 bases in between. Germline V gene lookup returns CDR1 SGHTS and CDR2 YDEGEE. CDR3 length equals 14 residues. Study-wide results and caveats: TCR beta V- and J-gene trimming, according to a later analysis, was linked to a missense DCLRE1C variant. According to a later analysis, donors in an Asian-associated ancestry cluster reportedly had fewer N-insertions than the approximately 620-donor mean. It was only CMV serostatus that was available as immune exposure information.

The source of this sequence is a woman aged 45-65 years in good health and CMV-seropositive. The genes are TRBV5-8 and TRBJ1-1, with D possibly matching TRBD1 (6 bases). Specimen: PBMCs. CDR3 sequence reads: CASSLTGSSTEAFF. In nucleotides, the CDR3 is TGTGCCAGCAGCTTAACAGGGTCGTCAACTGAAGCTTTCTTT.